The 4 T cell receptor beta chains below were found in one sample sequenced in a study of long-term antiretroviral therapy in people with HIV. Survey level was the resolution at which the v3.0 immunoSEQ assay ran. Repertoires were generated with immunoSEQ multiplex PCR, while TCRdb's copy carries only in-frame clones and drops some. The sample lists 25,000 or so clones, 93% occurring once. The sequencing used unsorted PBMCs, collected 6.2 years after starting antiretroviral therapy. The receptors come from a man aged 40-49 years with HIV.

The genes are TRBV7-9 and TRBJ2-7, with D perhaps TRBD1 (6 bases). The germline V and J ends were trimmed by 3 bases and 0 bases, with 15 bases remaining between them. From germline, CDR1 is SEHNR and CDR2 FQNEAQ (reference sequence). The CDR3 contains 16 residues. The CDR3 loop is CASSFSGGVSSYEQYF. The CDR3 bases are TGTGCCAGCAGCTTTAGTGGGGGCGTCAGCTCCTACGAGCAGTACTTC.

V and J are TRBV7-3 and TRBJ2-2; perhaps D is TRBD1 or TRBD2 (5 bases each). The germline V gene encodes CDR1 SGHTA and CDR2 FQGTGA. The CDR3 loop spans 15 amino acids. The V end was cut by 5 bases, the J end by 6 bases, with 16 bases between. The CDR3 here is CASSNKAGAAGELFF. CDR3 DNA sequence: TGTGCCAGCAGCAATAAGGCCGGGGCGGCCGGGGAGCTGTTTTTT.

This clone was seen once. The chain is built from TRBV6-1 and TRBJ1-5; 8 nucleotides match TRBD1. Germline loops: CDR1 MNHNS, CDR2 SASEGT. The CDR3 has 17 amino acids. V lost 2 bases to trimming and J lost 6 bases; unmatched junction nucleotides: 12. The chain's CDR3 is CASSESTGGSATQPQHF. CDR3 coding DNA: TGTGCCAGCAGTGAATCTACAGGGGGTAGTGCGACTCAGCCCCAGCATTTT.

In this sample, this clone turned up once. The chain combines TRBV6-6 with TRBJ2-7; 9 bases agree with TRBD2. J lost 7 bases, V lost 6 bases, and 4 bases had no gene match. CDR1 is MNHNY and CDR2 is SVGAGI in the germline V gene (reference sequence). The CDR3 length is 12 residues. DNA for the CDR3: TGTGCCAGCAGCGGACTAGCGCGGGAGCAGTACTTC. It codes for CASSGLAREQYF.